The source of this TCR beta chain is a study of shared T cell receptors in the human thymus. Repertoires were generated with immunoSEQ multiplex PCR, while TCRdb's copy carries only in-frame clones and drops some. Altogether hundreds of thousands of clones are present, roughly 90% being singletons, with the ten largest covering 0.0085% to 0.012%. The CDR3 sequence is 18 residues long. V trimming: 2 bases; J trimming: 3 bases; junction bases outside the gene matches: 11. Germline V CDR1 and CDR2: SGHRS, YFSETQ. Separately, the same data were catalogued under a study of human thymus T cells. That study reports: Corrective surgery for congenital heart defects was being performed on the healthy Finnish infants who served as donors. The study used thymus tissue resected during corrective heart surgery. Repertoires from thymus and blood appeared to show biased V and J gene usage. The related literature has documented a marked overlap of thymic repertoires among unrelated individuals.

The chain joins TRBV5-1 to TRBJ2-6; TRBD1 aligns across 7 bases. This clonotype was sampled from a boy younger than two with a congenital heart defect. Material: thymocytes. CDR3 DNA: TGCGCCAGCAGCTTCAACGACAGGGTGGTTGATGGGGCCAACGTCCTGACTTTC. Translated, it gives CASSFNDRVVDGANVLTF.